Below are 3 T cell receptor beta chains sequenced from a single sample in a study of T cell repertoires in cytomegalovirus infection. Via MiXCR, TCRdb re-called the reads, giving one row per CDR3 protein. The repertoire includes some 160,000 distinct CDR3 sequences, approximately 17% of them detected once, and approximately 18% sits in the top ten. The sequenced sample consisted of CD8+ T cells from PBMCs. The receptor source for this set is a human donor in good health (CMV status not recorded). Some clones in this sample may be carry-over from other donors' samples.

This clonotype was counted between two and nine times. The rearrangement links TRBV7-8 to TRBJ2-1; 7 bases are a match to TRBD2. The CDR3 sequence is 16 residues long. Germline CDR1 SGHVS, CDR2 FQNEAQ. V lost 2 bases to trimming and J lost 5 bases; unmatched junction nucleotides: 9. CDR3 loop: CASSLLTGLKNNEQFF. The CDR3 region has the DNA TGTGCCAGCAGCTTATTGACGGGACTAAAGAACAATGAGCAGTTCTTC.

The chain is built from TRBV7-2 and TRBJ2-7; perhaps TRBD2 as D (5 bases). Germline CDR1 SGHTA, CDR2 FQGNSA. The CDR3 covers 14 residues. V shed 2 bases and J shed 0 bases, with 8 bases lying between them. The CDR3 reads CASSLTGSSYEQYF. DNA for the CDR3: TGTGCCAGCAGCTTAACGGGGAGCTCCTACGAGCAGTACTTC.

This clonotype showed up just a few times. The chain couples TRBV5-4 to TRBJ2-1; maybe TRBD2 (6 bases). Trimming shortened V by 4 bases and J by 5 bases, and 16 bases separated the two germline ends. Germline V gene lookup returns CDR1 SGHNT and CDR2 YYREEE (reference sequence). The CDR3 runs to 15 residues. Here the CDR3 DNA reads TGTGCCAGCAGCGCTGGAGGGTACGGACACAATGAGCAGTTCTTC. Its protein is CASSAGGYGHNEQFF.